A selection of T cell receptor beta chains follows, all from one sample in a study of shared clonotypes between healthy human individuals. Profiling relied on immunoSEQ multiplex PCR, and the TCRdb table lists in-frame clones only, not all of them. The sample carries millions of clones, 85% to 95% recorded once. Sequencing used naive CD4+ T cells from PBMCs. The receptors stem from a man between 18 and 35 years old in good health. Some clones in this sample may be carry-over from other donors' samples. CDR3s include the opening cysteine and the closing phenylalanine or tryptophan. A D gene is named only where the DNA matches it firmly. The size of a clone is reported for some rows only, either as once, few or many, or as a class for expanded clones.

j_call clone_size v_call d_call cdr3_aa cdr3_nt
TRBJ2-1 . TRBV7-2 TRBD1 CASSFEPGQGLYNEQFF TGTGCCAGCAGCTTTGAACCGGGACAGGGCCTATACAATGAGCAGTTCTTC
TRBJ2-4 . TRBV6-7 . CASQTRRRGKNIQYF TGTGCCAGCCAAACCCGGCGGAGGGGGAAAAACATTCAGTACTTC
TRBJ2-1 . TRBV4-1 . CASSHQPSLQGGTYNEQFF TGCGCCAGCAGCCACCAGCCCAGCCTTCAGGGGGGAACCTACAATGAGCAGTTCTTC
TRBJ2-5 . TRBV16 TRBD2 CASSQWSGMETQYF TGTGCCAGCAGCCAATGGAGCGGGATGGAGACCCAGTACTTC
TRBJ1-1 . TRBV6-1 . CASTLRQGNTEAFF TGTGCCAGCACTCTTAGGCAAGGGAACACTGAAGCTTTCTTT
TRBJ2-2 . TRBV21-1 . CASSKGGTSANTGELFF TGTGCCAGCAGCAAAGGAGGGACTAGCGCGAACACCGGGGAGCTGTTTTTT
TRBJ1-5 once TRBV28 TRBD1 CASSFWGTDALGQPQHF TGTGCCAGCAGTTTCTGGGGGACAGATGCATTAGGTCAGCCCCAGCATTTT
TRBJ2-1 once TRBV27 TRBD2 CASSPTAGAYNEQFF TGTGCCAGCAGTCCAACAGCGGGAGCCTACAATGAGCAGTTCTTC
TRBJ2-6 . TRBV7-9 . CASSLPQGTGANVLTF TGTGCCAGCAGCCTCCCCCAGGGTACTGGGGCCAACGTCCTGACTTTC
TRBJ1-4 . TRBV5-1 TRBD1 CASSPNPRGQNEKLFF TGCGCCAGCAGCCCCAATCCCAGGGGACAGAATGAAAAACTGTTTTTT
TRBJ2-1 . TRBV7-3 TRBD2 CASSSPGGVPFF TGTGCCAGCAGCTCCCCGGGAGGGGTCCCGTTCTTC
TRBJ1-4 once TRBV21-1 . CASPRGLTNEKLFF TGTGCCAGCCCCAGGGGTCTGACTAATGAAAAACTGTTTTTT
TRBJ2-7 . TRBV18 . CASSPWDHYEQYF TGTGCCAGCTCACCATGGGACCACTACGAGCAGTACTTC
TRBJ2-3 . TRBV5-4 TRBD2 CASSPRASGRDTQYF TGTGCCAGCAGCCCGAGGGCTAGCGGGAGGGATACGCAGTATTTT
TRBJ2-6 . TRBV10-3 TRBD1 CAISAPPGFDRVSSGANVLTF TGTGCCATCAGTGCCCCCCCGGGGTTTGACAGGGTCTCGTCTGGGGCCAACGTCCTGACTTTC
TRBJ2-7 . TRBV10-3 TRBD2 CAISALAGGDSYEQYF TGTGCCATCAGTGCCTTAGCGGGAGGAGACTCCTACGAGCAGTACTTC
TRBJ2-7 . TRBV7-8 . CASSLVAREIQQYF TGTGCCAGCAGCTTAGTGGCCAGGGAAATCCAGCAGTACTTC
TRBJ2-7 . TRBV5-1 . CASSLVEGGSYEQYF TGCGCCAGCAGCTTGGTAGAAGGAGGATCCTACGAGCAGTACTTC
TRBJ1-4 . TRBV28 . CASSLSGEKLFF TGTGCCAGCAGTTTATCGGGGGAAAAACTGTTTTTT
TRBJ2-1 . TRBV9 . CASSVQEVYNEQFF TGTGCCAGCAGCGTCCAGGAGGTGTACAATGAGCAGTTCTTC
TRBJ2-1 . TRBV28 TRBD2 CASLGLAYNEQFF TGTGCCAGCCTGGGACTAGCGTACAATGAGCAGTTCTTC
TRBJ2-7 . TRBV27 TRBD2 CASSPTLSGGRLYEQYF TGTGCCAGCAGTCCGACCCTCTCGGGCGGGAGACTTTACGAGCAGTACTTC
TRBJ1-1 . TRBV28 . CASSPTQTRNDFF TGTGCCAGCAGCCCAACCCAAACAAGGAATGATTTCTTT
TRBJ1-1 . TRBV14 . CASSQVGFEAFF TGTGCCAGCAGCCAAGTGGGTTTTGAAGCTTTCTTT
TRBJ2-1 . TRBV11-2 TRBD2 CASTGLADYNEQFF TGTGCCAGCACGGGACTAGCAGACTACAATGAGCAGTTCTTC
TRBJ2-3 . TRBV29-1 . CSVRYSSTDTQYF TGCAGCGTCCGTTACTCAAGCACAGATACGCAGTATTTT
TRBJ1-5 . TRBV6-1 . CASHTYSNQPQHF TGTGCCAGCCACACCTATAGCAATCAGCCCCAGCATTTT
TRBJ2-3 . TRBV28 TRBD2 CASSSGTSGRISTDTQYF TGTGCCAGCAGTTCCGGGACTAGCGGGAGGATATCCACAGATACGCAGTATTTT
TRBJ2-5 . TRBV5-1 . CATAPGAGETQYF TGCGCCACCGCCCCGGGGGCTGGAGAGACCCAGTACTTC
TRBJ2-7 . TRBV4-1 . CASSPLGLSENEQYF TGCGCCAGCAGCCCTTTAGGACTTTCTGAGAACGAGCAGTACTTC
TRBJ1-1 . TRBV5-1 TRBD1 CASSLATGGGTEAFF TGCGCCAGCAGCTTGGCCACAGGGGGTGGAACTGAAGCTTTCTTT
TRBJ2-2 . TRBV19 . CASSLRTAPGGELFF TGTGCCAGTAGTCTAAGGACAGCCCCGGGCGGGGAGCTGTTTTTT
TRBJ2-7 . TRBV5-6 . CASSRGPGRSYEQYF TGTGCCAGCAGCCGGGGTCCGGGACGGTCGTACGAGCAGTACTTC
TRBJ2-2 . TRBV7-2 . CASSPRSGELFF TGTGCCAGCAGCCCCCGTAGCGGGGAGCTGTTTTTT
TRBJ1-2 . TRBV2 TRBD1 CASSPGQGATYGYTF TGTGCCAGCAGTCCAGGACAGGGAGCAACCTATGGCTACACCTTC
TRBJ1-2 . TRBV7-9 TRBD1 CASSLMQGANYGYTF TGTGCCAGCAGCTTAATGCAGGGGGCTAACTATGGCTACACCTTC
TRBJ2-7 . TRBV28 TRBD1 CASSLYRTGSYEQYF TGTGCCAGCAGTTTATATCGGACAGGGTCCTACGAGCAGTACTTC
TRBJ1-2 once TRBV5-6 . CASSLYYGYTF TGTGCCAGCAGCTTGTACTATGGCTACACCTTC
TRBJ1-2 . TRBV9 . CASSPQAEFLGYTF TGTGCCAGCAGCCCACAAGCGGAGTTTTTGGGCTACACCTTC
TRBJ2-7 once TRBV28 . CASSFNNEQYF TGTGCCAGCAGTTTTAACAACGAGCAGTACTTC
TRBJ1-5 once TRBV28 . CASSRAPQGSHQPQHF TGTGCCAGCAGTCGGGCCCCACAGGGATCGCATCAGCCCCAGCATTTT
TRBJ2-3 . TRBV19 . CASWTQYF TGTGCCAGTTGGACGCAGTATTTT
TRBJ1-1 . TRBV4-1 TRBD1 CASSHPRGQANTEAFF TGCGCCAGCAGCCACCCCCGGGGACAGGCGAACACTGAAGCTTTCTTT
TRBJ1-5 . TRBV6-1 . CASSEYGRARDQPQHF TGTGCCAGCAGTGAATACGGCAGGGCAAGGGATCAGCCCCAGCATTTT
TRBJ1-2 . TRBV5-6 . CASSVVPGENYGYTF TGTGCCAGCAGCGTGGTCCCCGGGGAGAACTATGGCTACACCTTC
TRBJ1-2 . TRBV5-1 . CASREGGSIVYGYTF TGCGCCAGCAGAGAAGGGGGGAGCATTGTCTATGGCTACACCTTC